The 8 T cell receptor beta chains reported below all come from one sample, sequenced in a study of T cells in Graves' hyperthyroidism and ophthalmopathy. RNA transcripts were the template for amplifying TCR beta CDR3 regions. A set of HTBI primers served as the primers for a first-round RT-PCR of the TCR CDR3. TCRdb passed the multiplex PCR reads through MiXCR, listing each CDR3 protein once. The sample lists around 350,000 distinct CDR3 sequences, around 14% seen once, with 25% to 30% in the top ten. Sequenced material: blood. The receptors were sampled from a woman in her late teens or twenties with Graves' hyperthyroidism that later progressed to Graves' ophthalmopathy.

This clonotype came up many times. V usage is TRBV6-1 and J usage is TRBJ2-7; no clear D. Trimming pared 10 bases from V and 6 bases from J, leaving 22 bases between. Germline CDR1 MNHNS, CDR2 SASEGT. The CDR3 is 14 amino acids. The CDR3 loop is CATRRDQTASEQYF. CDR3 sequence (DNA): TGTGCCACCCGCCGAGACCAAACCGCGAGCGAGCAGTACTTC.

This clonotype was seen at least ten times. The chain combines TRBV10-3 with TRBJ2-7; 9 nucleotides match TRBD1. V lost 0 bases to trimming and J lost 5 bases; unmatched junction nucleotides: 5. Germline loops: CDR1 ENHRY, CDR2 SYGVKD. There are 15 residues in the CDR3. The CDR3 loop is CAISESGTGSNEQYF. For the CDR3, the DNA is TGTGCCATCAGTGAGTCTGGGACAGGGTCTAACGAGCAGTACTTC.

The chain couples TRBV7-9 to TRBJ2-1; 7 bases are a match to TRBD1. The trim removed 5 bases at V and 2 bases at J, leaving 6 bases unmatched. The CDR3 runs to 15 residues. Looked up from germline, CDR1 is SEHNR and CDR2 is FQNEAQ (reference sequence). CDR3: CASSPTGQAYNEQFF. The DNA for the CDR3 is TGTGCCAGCAGCCCAACAGGACAGGCCTACAATGAGCAGTTCTTC.

This clonotype was found many times. This chain connects TRBV20-1 to TRBJ1-4; D perhaps matches TRBD1 (5 bases). Trimming removed 6 bases from V and 0 bases from J, with 14 bases in between. CDR3 length: 15 amino acids. Per the germline V gene, CDR1 is DFQATT and CDR2 is SNEGSKA (reference sequence). CDR3 bases: TGCAGTGCAGATGACAGAATATCAACTAATGAAAAACTGTTTTTT. It codes for CSADDRISTNEKLFF.

The chain employs TRBV18 and TRBJ2-2, with D unresolved. CDR1 and CDR2 from the germline V gene are KGHSH and LQKENI. The ends were cut back, 3 bases at V and 2 bases at J, with 10 bases in the middle. The CDR3 sequence is 15 residues long. The CDR3 DNA is TGTGCCAGCTCACCCTATGACACAAACACCGGGGAGCTGTTTTTT. Its protein is CASSPYDTNTGELFF.

The table lists this clonotype with many counts. This chain joins TRBV29-1 and TRBJ2-3; 11 nucleotides line up with TRBD2. Germline V gene data show CDR1 as SQVTM and CDR2 as ANQGSEA. The CDR3 is made up of 15 amino acids. J gave up 1 base and V 6 bases, and 6 bases lay outside the gene matches. CDR3 in DNA: TGCAGCGTGGGGGGGACTAGCGGACGCACAGATACGCAGTATTTT. Amino acids: CSVGGTSGRTDTQYF.

This chain connects TRBV5-6 to TRBJ2-2, with 7 positions matching TRBD1. Germline lookup yields CDR1 SGHDT and CDR2 YYEEEE. The CDR3 extends over 15 amino acids. J was trimmed by 3 bases and V by 5 bases; bases with no gene match: 7. The CDR3 DNA follows: TGTGCCAGCAGGCACAGGGGAGATTACACCGGGGAGCTGTTTTTT. Translation gives CASRHRGDYTGELFF.

This clonotype was found once. Given a much more abundant clone one base away, this may be a read error. V and J are TRBV20-1 and TRBJ2-7, with D possibly matching TRBD2 (5 bases). The CDR3 spans 12 residues. Germline V gene sequence: CDR1 DFQATT, CDR2 SNEGSKA (reference sequence). The CDR3 DNA sequence: TGCAGTGCTAGGGACTCGACCTACGGGCAGTACTTC. Its protein product is CSARDSTYGQYF.